The 32 T cell receptor beta chains presented below share a single source sample, sequenced in a study of cytomegalovirus exposure and HLA in healthy donors. The assay was immunoSEQ multiplex PCR, and TCRdb's table has in-frame clones only and misses some. Of 70,000 to 95,000 clones listed, approximately 94% are singletons. Material for sequencing was PBMCs. The receptors derive from a woman aged 25 to 39 in good health and CMV-seronegative.

There are a few counts of this clone. This chain uses TRBV15 with TRBJ2-1; 12 positions agree with TRBD2. CDR3 size: 21 residues. J was trimmed by 0 bases and V by 0 bases; bases with no gene match: 12. Germline V gene data show CDR1 as LNHNV and CDR2 as YYDKDF (reference sequence). In DNA form, the CDR3 reads TGTGCCACCAGCAGAGATGTACTAGCGGGAGGCCCTCAGAGCTCCTACAATGAGCAGTTCTTC. Translating it yields CATSRDVLAGGPQSSYNEQFF.

The CDR3 loop reads CASSGATGKRTEAFF. CDR3 DNA: TGTGCCAGCAGTGGAGCGACAGGGAAAAGAACTGAAGCTTTCTTT. The chain recombines TRBV25-1 with TRBJ1-1; 7 bases map to TRBD1. Germline V gene sequence: CDR1 MGHDK, CDR2 SYGVNS. The CDR3 is made up of 15 amino acids. J gave up 5 bases and V 4 bases, and 10 bases lay outside the gene matches.

This clone appeared a single time. The genes are TRBV6-6 and TRBJ2-1; D is undetermined. The germline V gene encodes CDR1 MNHNY and CDR2 SVGAGI (reference sequence). V lost 10 bases and J 3 bases, leaving 7 bases between the germline ends. The CDR3 runs 11 residues. The CDR3 bases are TGTGCCACCACAGTCTACAATGAGCAGTTCTTC. Protein sequence: CATTVYNEQFF.

CDR3 coding DNA: TGTGCCTGGAGCCCCCTGAGGGGGTTTTCGTCCTACGAGCAGTACTTC. Translating it yields CAWSPLRGFSSYEQYF. The chain couples TRBV30 to TRBJ2-7, with D tentatively TRBD1 (6 bases). The germline V gene encodes CDR1 GTSNPN and CDR2 SVGIG (reference sequence). Trimming stripped 3 bases from V and 1 base from J, with 19 bases between. The CDR3 length is 16 residues.

This chain joins TRBV11-2 and TRBJ2-5; 14 nucleotides line up with TRBD2. CDR1 and CDR2 (germline): SGHAT, FQNNGV. The CDR3 is made up of 17 amino acids. Trimming removed 3 bases from V and 5 bases from J; junction bases left unmatched: 8. The CDR3 sequence: CASSFGTSGRFKETQYF. CDR3 DNA: TGTGCCAGCAGCTTCGGGACTAGCGGGAGATTCAAGGAGACCCAGTACTTC.

This clone came up a few times. The chain is built from TRBV11-2 and TRBJ1-1, with D unresolved. CDR3 length: 14 residues. Trimming shortened V by 8 bases and J by 1 base, and 14 bases separated the two germline ends. Germline CDR1 and CDR2: SGHAT and FQNNGV. CDR3 protein: CASGRGFGNTEAFF. CDR3 nucleotides: TGTGCCAGCGGCCGGGGATTCGGGAACACTGAAGCTTTCTTT.

The genes are TRBV19 and TRBJ1-5; D ambiguous. This CDR3 has 15 amino acids. The germline V gene encodes CDR1 LNHDA and CDR2 SQIVND (reference sequence). Trimming took 4 bases from V and 4 from J, leaving 14 bases between them. This chain's CDR3 is CASSTQSVVNQPQHF. CDR3 DNA: TGTGCCAGTAGTACCCAATCTGTAGTAAATCAGCCCCAGCATTTT.

The chain carries TRBV9 and TRBJ2-5; tentatively, D is TRBD1 (6 bases). Germline V gene lookup returns CDR1 SGDLS and CDR2 YYNGEE. The CDR3 has 14 amino acids. V shed 4 bases and J shed 4 bases, with 14 bases lying between them. CDR3 sequence reads: CASSTPGQGETQYF. In DNA form, the CDR3 reads TGTGCCAGCAGCACCCCGGGACAAGGAGAGACCCAGTACTTC.

The V call is TRBV5-1, the J call TRBJ2-7; D uncertain. The V end was cut by 6 bases, the J end by 7 bases, with 17 bases between. This CDR3 region has 13 residues. CDR1 is SGHRS, CDR2 YFSETQ, per germline. CDR3 nucleotide sequence: TGCGCCAGCACCACTACCAAGTTCATTGAGCAGTACTTC. Translated, it gives CASTTTKFIEQYF.

The chain's CDR3 is CASSPAGGYGYTF. DNA of the CDR3: TGTGCCAGCAGCCCCGCCGGAGGCTATGGCTACACCTTC. This chain connects TRBV7-2 to TRBJ1-2; no firm D call. CDR3 length: 13 residues. Per the germline V gene, CDR1 is SGHTA and CDR2 is FQGNSA. Trimming took off 5 bases at V and 4 bases at J, with 11 bases between the two ends.

The rearrangement uses TRBV29-1 and TRBJ2-1, with D possibly TRBD2 on 6 matching bases. Trimming took 4 bases from V and 6 from J, leaving 19 bases between them. Germline V gives CDR1 SQVTM, CDR2 ANQGSEA. The CDR3 sequence is 15 residues long. CDR3 residues: CSVGDSATSLNEQFF. The DNA for the CDR3 is TGCAGCGTTGGGGACTCCGCAACGTCCCTCAATGAGCAGTTCTTC.

The DNA of the CDR3 is TGTGCCAGCAGCCAACGTCAGGGCTATGGCTACACCTTC. It translates to CASSQRQGYGYTF. This sequence joins TRBV14 and TRBJ1-2; maybe TRBD1 (5 bases). Trimming pared 2 bases from V and 4 bases from J, leaving 8 bases between. Germline loops: CDR1 SGHDN, CDR2 FVKESK. The CDR3 extends over 13 amino acids.

The V call is TRBV7-3, the J call TRBJ2-1; D call uncertain. Per the germline V gene, CDR1 is SGHTA and CDR2 is FQGTGA. V gave up 5 bases and J gave up 0 bases, with 11 bases separating them. This CDR3 contains 15 residues. DNA of the CDR3: TGTGCCAGCAGCCCCCCCCGGAGCTCCTACAATGAGCAGTTCTTC. It encodes CASSPPRSSYNEQFF.

The chain couples TRBV30 to TRBJ2-1; D remains ambiguous. Germline CDR1 reads GTSNPN; CDR2 reads SVGIG (reference sequence). V was cut by 4 bases and J by 14 bases, with 15 bases left in between. There are 11 residues in the CDR3. CDR3 sequence: CAWNLNTKKFF. The CDR3 DNA sequence: TGTGCCTGGAATTTAAATACTAAGAAGTTCTTC.

The chain couples TRBV19 to TRBJ1-2; tentative D call: TRBD1 (5 bases). Trimming stripped 6 bases from V and 0 bases from J, with 20 bases between. The CDR3 is 17 residues long. The germline V gene has CDR1 LNHDA and CDR2 SQIVND (reference sequence). CDR3 residues: CASRAGQGKVSNYGYTF. The CDR3 DNA follows: TGTGCCAGTAGAGCGGGGCAGGGTAAGGTGTCTAACTATGGCTACACCTTC.

V usage is TRBV4-1 and J usage is TRBJ2-6, with TRBD2 identical over 12 bases. Germline assignment: CDR1 MGHRA and CDR2 YSYEKL. V was clipped by 1 base and J by 2 bases; unmatched bases: 6. CDR3 size: 19 residues. The CDR3 region has the DNA TGCGCCAGCAGCCAAGTTATCGGACTAGCGGGGACTGGGGCCAACGTCCTGACTTTC. This translates into CASSQVIGLAGTGANVLTF.

As DNA, the CDR3 is TGTGCCACCAGCAGAGATCGGGGTGCCGGAAACACCATATATTTT. Protein product: CATSRDRGAGNTIYF. This chain joins TRBV15 and TRBJ1-3; D uncertain. Trimming took 0 bases from V and 4 from J, leaving 10 bases between them. CDR3 length: 15 residues. Germline V gives CDR1 LNHNV, CDR2 YYDKDF (reference sequence).

This sequence joins TRBV27 and TRBJ1-2; D perhaps matches TRBD1 (5 bases). V was shortened by 6 bases and J by 1 base, with 9 bases between the two germline ends. Germline V lookup: CDR1 MNHEY, CDR2 SMNVEV (reference sequence). The CDR3 runs 13 residues. CDR3 sequence: CASSQQVNYGYTF. The CDR3 DNA follows: TGTGCCAGCAGCCAACAGGTTAACTATGGCTACACCTTC.

The rearrangement uses TRBV19 and TRBJ2-1, with D hard to call. This CDR3 is 17 amino acids long. The germline V gene has CDR1 LNHDA and CDR2 SQIVND (reference sequence). The V gene lost 1 base and the J gene lost 2 bases, with 15 bases spanning the gap. CDR3 DNA: TGTGCCAGTAGTATAGCGACTGCCCCTCTTCCCTACAATGAGCAGTTCTTC. It translates to CASSIATAPLPYNEQFF.

The V gene is TRBV2, the J gene TRBJ2-5; no clear D gene. Germline CDR1 reads SNHLY; CDR2 reads FYNNEI. Between the trimmed V and J ends, which lost 7 bases and 3 bases, there was a span of 6 bases. The CDR3 consists of 11 residues. Here the CDR3 DNA reads TGTGCCAGCACACAGAAAGAGACCCAGTACTTC. This gives the protein CASTQKETQYF. Supplemented by reference TRBV2 and TRBJ2-5, the full variable domain reads EPEVTQTPSHQVTQMGQEVILRCVPISNHLYFYWYRQILGQKVEFLVSFYNNEISEKSEIFDDQFSVERPDGSNFTLKIRSTKLEDSAMYFCASTQKETQYFGPGTRLLVL.

CDR3 bases: TGTGCCAGCAGTCTAAGGGGACAGGGGGCAGGGGAGCTGTTTTTT. It codes for CASSLRGQGAGELFF. This chain connects TRBV27 to TRBJ2-2; 12 bases fit TRBD1. V dropped 5 bases and J dropped 8; count of bases not matched to a gene: 6. The CDR3 contains 15 residues. The germline V gene encodes CDR1 MNHEY and CDR2 SMNVEV (reference sequence).

This sequence joins TRBV5-8 and TRBJ2-7; a possible D gene is TRBD2 (5 bases). Germline V gene data show CDR1 as SGHTS and CDR2 as YDEGEE. The V gene lost 2 bases and the J gene lost 0 bases, with 12 bases spanning the gap. The CDR3 has 15 residues. CDR3 residues: CASSFPMGSSYEQYF. CDR3 in DNA: TGTGCCAGCAGCTTCCCTATGGGGAGCTCCTACGAGCAGTACTTC. The whole variable domain, remainder taken from reference TRBV5-8 and TRBJ2-7, is EAGVTQSPTHLIKTRGQQATLRCSPISGHTSVYWYQQALGLGLQFLLWYDEGEERNRGNFPPRFSGRQFPNYSSELNVNALELEDSALYLCASSFPMGSSYEQYFGPGTRLTVT.

The chain carries TRBV7-3 and TRBJ2-2; 8 positions match TRBD1. V lost 1 base, J lost 7 bases, and 8 bases stayed unmatched. Germline V gives CDR1 SGHTA, CDR2 FQGTGA. This CDR3 region has 16 residues. Here the CDR3 DNA reads TGTGCCAGCAGCTTAAACGCCCCAGGGGGCGGCGGGGAGCTGTTTTTT. Translated, it gives CASSLNAPGGGGELFF.

The CDR3 protein is CASSLGGGGPSGNEQFF. The CDR3 DNA is TGTGCCAGCAGCTTGGGCGGGGGGGGGCCGTCAGGCAATGAGCAGTTCTTC. The V gene is TRBV7-8, the J gene TRBJ2-1; 9 bases are a match to TRBD2. Unmatched junction bases numbered 12, after V lost 3 bases and J lost 6 bases. Germline V gene data show CDR1 as SGHVS and CDR2 as FQNEAQ. This CDR3 is built from 17 residues.

This clone was seen just once. The CDR3 spells CASLRTGVSNQPQHF. CDR3 sequence (DNA): TGTGCCAGCCTTCGGACAGGGGTCAGCAATCAGCCCCAGCATTTT. The V call is TRBV7-9, the J call TRBJ1-5; TRBD1 matches at 9 bases. The CDR3 covers 15 residues. V trimming: 8 bases; J trimming: 1 base; junction bases outside the gene matches: 6. From germline, CDR1 is SEHNR and CDR2 FQNEAQ (reference sequence).

DNA for the CDR3: TGTGCCAGCCTCACAGGGAATCAGCCCCAGCATTTT. Encoded protein: CASLTGNQPQHF. The chain recombines TRBV28 with TRBJ1-5, with TRBD1 as a possible D gene (6 bases). The V gene's germline CDR1 is MDHEN and CDR2 SYDVKM. The CDR3 contains 12 residues. Trimming took off 8 bases at V and 4 bases at J, with 9 bases between the two ends.

This chain connects TRBV6-5 to TRBJ1-2; D may be TRBD1 (6 bases). The CDR3 length is 13 residues. The germline V and J ends were trimmed by 6 bases and 5 bases, with 13 bases remaining between them. CDR1 and CDR2 from the germline V gene are MNHEY and SVGAGI. The chain's CDR3 is CASSDGQSYGYTF. The CDR3 bases are TGTGCCAGCAGCGACGGACAGTCTTATGGCTACACCTTC.

The chain employs TRBV6-4 and TRBJ2-1; 10 positions match TRBD2. V lost 3 bases and J lost 9; bases outside the gene matches: 8. The CDR3 runs to 15 residues. In germline, CDR1 is MRHNA, CDR2 SNTAGT. CDR3 sequence reads: CASSEGASGSREQFF. CDR3 nucleotides: TGTGCCAGCAGTGAGGGAGCTAGCGGGAGCCGTGAGCAGTTCTTC.

The rearrangement joins TRBV5-1 to TRBJ2-7, with 9 positions matching TRBD1. The germline V gene encodes CDR1 SGHRS and CDR2 YFSETQ. Unmatched junction bases numbered 7, after V lost 1 base and J lost 5 bases. There are 15 residues in the CDR3. The CDR3 nucleotides are TGCGCCAGCAGCTTGTGGGACAGGGAGAAGCACGAGCAGTACTTC. It is translated as CASSLWDREKHEQYF.

The V call is TRBV7-8, the J call TRBJ1-2; no definite D call. The germline V gene has CDR1 SGHVS and CDR2 FQNEAQ. The V end lost 2 bases, the J end lost 8 bases, and 9 bases lay between the germline ends. CDR3 length: 12 residues. CDR3 residues: CASSLSGRGYTF. The CDR3 DNA sequence: TGTGCCAGCAGCTTAAGCGGAAGAGGCTACACCTTC.

V gene TRBV16 combines with J gene TRBJ1-2; 8 bases line up with TRBD1. The CDR3 contains 19 residues. The germline V gene has CDR1 KGHSY and CDR2 FQNENV. After removal of 0 bases from V and 7 bases from J, the junction contained 19 bases not matched to a gene. Here the CDR3 DNA reads TGTGCCAGCAGCCAATCTGTGCGGAGTCCTGGACAGGGCATGGGTGGCTACACCTTC. This gives the protein CASSQSVRSPGQGMGGYTF.

The chain joins TRBV6-1 to TRBJ2-5; the D gene is possibly TRBD2 (5 bases). Germline V gene lookup returns CDR1 MNHNS and CDR2 SASEGT. The length of the CDR3 is 13 residues. V was clipped by 5 bases and J by 1 base, with 8 bases between them. CDR3 DNA sequence: TGTGCCAGCAGTATCGGGGTCCAAGAGACCCAGTACTTC. Translated: CASSIGVQETQYF.